This T cell receptor (beta chain) was captured by sequencing in a study of blood T cell repertoires in COVID-19. About the study: From T cells, B-cell-depleted T cells, or PBMCs came the material, which was cDNA or gDNA.

This clone was seen once. Libraries were prepared by immunoSEQ multiplex PCR; TCRdb keeps only in-frame clonotypes and omits some of them. Of 35,000 to 55,000 clones in the sample, more than 75% are singletons; the top ten hold less than 5.5%. The specimen was peripheral blood. This sequence was found in a human donor in a cohort sampled during active COVID-19.

The DNA for the CDR3 is TGTGCCAGCAGCCGCGGGATGTCTGGGGGAGGGACTTACAATGAGCAGTTCTTC. Its translation is CASSRGMSGGGTYNEQFF. The chain recombines TRBV14 with TRBJ2-1, with 7 bases identical to TRBD2. Germline lookup yields CDR1 SGHDN and CDR2 FVKESK. V was clipped by 4 bases and J by 4 bases; unmatched bases: 16. The CDR3 contains 18 residues.